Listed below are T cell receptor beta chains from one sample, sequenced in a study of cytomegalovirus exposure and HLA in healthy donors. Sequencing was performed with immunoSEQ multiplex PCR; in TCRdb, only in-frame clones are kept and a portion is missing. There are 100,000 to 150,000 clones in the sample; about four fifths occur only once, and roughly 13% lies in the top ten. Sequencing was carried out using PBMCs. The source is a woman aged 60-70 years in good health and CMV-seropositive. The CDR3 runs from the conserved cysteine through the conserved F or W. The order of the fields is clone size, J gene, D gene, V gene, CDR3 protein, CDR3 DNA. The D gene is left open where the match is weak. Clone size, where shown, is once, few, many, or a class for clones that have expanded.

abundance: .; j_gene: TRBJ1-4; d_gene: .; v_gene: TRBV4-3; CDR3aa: CASSSGITNEKLFF; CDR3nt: TGCGCCAGCAGCTCAGGAATAACTAATGAAAAACTGTTTTTT
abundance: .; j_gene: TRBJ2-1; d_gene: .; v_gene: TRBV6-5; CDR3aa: CASTHQGREQFF; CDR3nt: TGTGCCAGCACACACCAGGGTAGGGAGCAGTTCTTC
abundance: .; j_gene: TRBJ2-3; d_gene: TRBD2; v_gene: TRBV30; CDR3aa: CAWSVSSGDGDTQYF; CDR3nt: TGTGCCTGGAGTGTGTCTAGCGGGGACGGAGATACGCAGTATTTT
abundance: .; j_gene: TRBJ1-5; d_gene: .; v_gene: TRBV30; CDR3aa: CAWSVLEGGQPQHF; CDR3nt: TGTGCCTGGAGTGTACTCGAGGGAGGACAGCCCCAGCATTTT
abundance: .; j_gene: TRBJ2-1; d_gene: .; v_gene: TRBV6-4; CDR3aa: CASSDGGNEQFF; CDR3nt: TGTGCCAGCAGTGACGGGGGGAATGAGCAGTTCTTC
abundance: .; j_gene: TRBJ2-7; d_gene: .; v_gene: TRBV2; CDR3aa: CASTELEYEQYF; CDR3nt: TGTGCCAGCACTGAATTAGAGTACGAGCAGTACTTC
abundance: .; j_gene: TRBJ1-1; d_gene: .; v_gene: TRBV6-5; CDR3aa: CASMSLAEAFF; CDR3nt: TGTGCCAGCATGAGTTTAGCTGAAGCTTTCTTT
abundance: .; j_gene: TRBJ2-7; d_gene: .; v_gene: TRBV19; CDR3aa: CASSLGWSGYEQYF; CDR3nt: TGTGCCAGTAGTCTCGGCTGGTCGGGGTACGAGCAGTACTTC
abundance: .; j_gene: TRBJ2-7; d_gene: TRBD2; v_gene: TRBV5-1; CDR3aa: CASSRGRTRGYEQYF; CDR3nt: TGCGCCAGCAGCCGCGGGAGGACCAGGGGCTACGAGCAGTACTTC
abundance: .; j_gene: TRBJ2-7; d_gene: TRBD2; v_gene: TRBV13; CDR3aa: CASSLGAGVWNEQYF; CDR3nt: TGTGCCAGCAGCTTAGGGGCGGGAGTGTGGAACGAGCAGTACTTC
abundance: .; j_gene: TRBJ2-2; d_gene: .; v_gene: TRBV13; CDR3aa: CASSKSGARAGELFF; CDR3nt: TGTGCCAGCAGCAAATCAGGGGCGCGGGCCGGGGAGCTGTTTTTT
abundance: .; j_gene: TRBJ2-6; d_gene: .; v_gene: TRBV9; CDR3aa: CASSETVSGANVLTF; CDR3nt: TGTGCCAGCAGCGAAACAGTCTCTGGGGCCAACGTCCTGACTTTC
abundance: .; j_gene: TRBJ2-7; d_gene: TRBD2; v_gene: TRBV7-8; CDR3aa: CASSRPQLADYEQYF; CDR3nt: TGTGCCAGCAGCCGACCCCAGCTAGCGGATTACGAGCAGTACTTC
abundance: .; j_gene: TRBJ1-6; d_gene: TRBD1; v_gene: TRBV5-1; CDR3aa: CASSFWADRGEGNSPLHF; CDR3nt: TGCGCCAGCAGCTTCTGGGCCGACAGGGGTGAAGGGAATTCACCCCTCCACTTT
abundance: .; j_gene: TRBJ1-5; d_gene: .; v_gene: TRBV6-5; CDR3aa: CASSYDARRAQPQHF; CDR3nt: TGTGCCAGCAGTTACGACGCCCGGAGGGCTCAGCCCCAGCATTTT
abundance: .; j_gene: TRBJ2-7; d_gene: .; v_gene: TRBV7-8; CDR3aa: CASSLGLMGQGSYEQYF; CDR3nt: TGTGCCAGCAGCTTAGGCTTGATGGGGCAGGGCTCCTACGAGCAGTACTTC
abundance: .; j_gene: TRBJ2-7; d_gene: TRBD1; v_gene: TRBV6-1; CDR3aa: CASSVGQGTYEQYF; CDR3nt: TGTGCCAGCAGTGTTGGACAGGGGACCTACGAGCAGTACTTC
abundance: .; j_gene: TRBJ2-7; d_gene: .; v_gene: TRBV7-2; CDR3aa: CASSIRQTGEQYF; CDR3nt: TGTGCCAGCAGCATTCGCCAGACGGGCGAGCAGTACTTC
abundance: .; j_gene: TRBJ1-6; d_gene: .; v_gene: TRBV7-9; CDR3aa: CASSLAEADLHF; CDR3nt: TGTGCCAGCAGCTTAGCGGAGGCCGACCTCCACTTT
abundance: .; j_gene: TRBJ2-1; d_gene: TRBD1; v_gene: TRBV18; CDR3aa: CASSPQGTGVYNEQFF; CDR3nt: TGTGCCAGCTCACCCCAAGGGACAGGGGTCTACAATGAGCAGTTCTTC
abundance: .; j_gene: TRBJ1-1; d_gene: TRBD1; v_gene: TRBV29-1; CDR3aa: CSAAGQDGARSEAFF; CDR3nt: TGCAGCGCTGCGGGACAGGATGGGGCGAGGTCTGAAGCTTTCTTT
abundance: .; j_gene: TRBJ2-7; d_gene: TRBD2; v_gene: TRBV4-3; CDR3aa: CASSLGWSGGAGEQHF; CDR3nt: TGCGCCAGCAGCCTAGGCTGGAGCGGGGGGGCGGGAGAGCAGCACTTC
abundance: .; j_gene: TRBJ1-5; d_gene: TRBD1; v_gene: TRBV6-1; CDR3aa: CASSVSRTGRGNQPQHF; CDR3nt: TGTGCCAGCAGTGTTAGTCGGACAGGGAGAGGGAATCAGCCCCAGCATTTT
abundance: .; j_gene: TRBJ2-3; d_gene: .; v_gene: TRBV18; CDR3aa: CASSPAGLGLGDTQYF; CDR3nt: TGTGCCAGCTCACCGGCCGGACTTGGTTTGGGGGATACGCAGTATTTT
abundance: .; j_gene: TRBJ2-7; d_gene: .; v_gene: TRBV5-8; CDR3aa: CASSTYRGGESEQYF; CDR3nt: TGTGCCAGCAGCACCTACAGGGGGGGAGAGAGCGAGCAGTACTTC
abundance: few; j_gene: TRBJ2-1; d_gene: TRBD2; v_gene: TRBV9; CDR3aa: CASSASSGRGNEQFF; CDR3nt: TGTGCCAGCAGCGCCTCTAGCGGGAGAGGCAATGAGCAGTTCTTC
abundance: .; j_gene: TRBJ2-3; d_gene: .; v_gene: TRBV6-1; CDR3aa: CASSEAWGGRSDTQYF; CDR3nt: TGTGCCAGCAGTGAAGCTTGGGGGGGCCGTTCGGATACGCAGTATTTT
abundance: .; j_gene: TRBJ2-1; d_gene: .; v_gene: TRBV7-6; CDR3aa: CASSGVPDGGHEQFF; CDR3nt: TGTGCCAGCAGCGGAGTCCCGGACGGAGGCCATGAGCAGTTCTTC
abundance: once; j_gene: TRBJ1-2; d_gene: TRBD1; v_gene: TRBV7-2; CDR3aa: CASSLGGTGGTYGYTF; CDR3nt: TGTGCCAGCAGCTTAGGGGGGACAGGGGGTACCTATGGCTACACCTTC
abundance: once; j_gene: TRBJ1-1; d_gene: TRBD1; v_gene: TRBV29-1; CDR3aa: CSVGRTGGYTEAFF; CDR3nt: TGCAGCGTTGGCAGGACAGGGGGCTACACTGAAGCTTTCTTT
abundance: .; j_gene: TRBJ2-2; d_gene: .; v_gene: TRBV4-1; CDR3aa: CASSQVVGGELFF; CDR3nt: TGCGCCAGCAGCCAAGTCGTCGGCGGGGAGCTGTTTTTT
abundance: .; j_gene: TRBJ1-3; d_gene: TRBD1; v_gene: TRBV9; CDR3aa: CASSVAGTGGSGNTIYF; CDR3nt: TGTGCCAGCAGCGTCGCCGGGACAGGGGGCTCTGGAAACACCATATATTTT
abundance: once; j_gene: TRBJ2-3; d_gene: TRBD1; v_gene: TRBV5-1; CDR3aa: CASSSGQGTDTQYF; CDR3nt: TGCGCCAGCAGCTCGGGACAGGGGACAGATACGCAGTATTTT
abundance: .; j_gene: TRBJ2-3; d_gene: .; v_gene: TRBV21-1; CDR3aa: CASSKLSNRGPADTQYF; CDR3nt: TGTGCCAGCAGCAAATTATCGAACAGGGGCCCCGCAGATACGCAGTATTTT
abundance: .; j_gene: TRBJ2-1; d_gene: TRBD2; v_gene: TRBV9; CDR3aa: CASSGPLVAGANEQFF; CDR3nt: TGTGCCAGCAGCGGACCACTCGTAGCGGGGGCGAATGAGCAGTTCTTC
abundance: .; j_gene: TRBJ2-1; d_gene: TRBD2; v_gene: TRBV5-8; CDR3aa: CASSLVLAGAHNEQFF; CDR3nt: TGTGCCAGCAGCTTGGTCCTAGCGGGAGCCCACAATGAGCAGTTCTTC
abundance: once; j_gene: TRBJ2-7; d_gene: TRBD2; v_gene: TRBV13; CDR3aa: CASSSRRLAAYEQYF; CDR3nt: TGTGCCAGCAGCTCGCGTAGACTAGCCGCCTACGAGCAGTACTTC
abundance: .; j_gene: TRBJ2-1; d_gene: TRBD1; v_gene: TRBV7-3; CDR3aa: CASSITGTGENEQFF; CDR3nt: TGTGCCAGCAGCATAACCGGGACAGGGGAGAATGAGCAGTTCTTC
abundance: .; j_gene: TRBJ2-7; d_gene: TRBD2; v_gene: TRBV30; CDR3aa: CAWIGGSRSYEQYF; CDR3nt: TGTGCCTGGATTGGCGGGAGTCGGTCCTACGAGCAGTACTTC
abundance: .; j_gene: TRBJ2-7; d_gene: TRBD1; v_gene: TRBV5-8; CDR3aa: CASSLGTATYEQYF; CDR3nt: TGTGCCAGCAGCTTAGGGACAGCTACCTACGAGCAGTACTTC
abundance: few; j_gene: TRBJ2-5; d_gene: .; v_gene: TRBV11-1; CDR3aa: CASSSPGQETQYF; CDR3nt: TGTGCCAGCAGCTCACCGGGGCAAGAGACCCAGTACTTC
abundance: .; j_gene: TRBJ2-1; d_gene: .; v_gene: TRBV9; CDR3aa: CASSAGPAGSSYNEQFF; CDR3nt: TGTGCCAGCAGCGCGGGTCCCGCGGGGAGCTCCTACAATGAGCAGTTCTTC
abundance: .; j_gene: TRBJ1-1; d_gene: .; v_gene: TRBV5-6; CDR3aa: CASSLLWGGEAFF; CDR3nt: TGTGCCAGCAGCCTCCTATGGGGCGGTGAAGCTTTCTTT